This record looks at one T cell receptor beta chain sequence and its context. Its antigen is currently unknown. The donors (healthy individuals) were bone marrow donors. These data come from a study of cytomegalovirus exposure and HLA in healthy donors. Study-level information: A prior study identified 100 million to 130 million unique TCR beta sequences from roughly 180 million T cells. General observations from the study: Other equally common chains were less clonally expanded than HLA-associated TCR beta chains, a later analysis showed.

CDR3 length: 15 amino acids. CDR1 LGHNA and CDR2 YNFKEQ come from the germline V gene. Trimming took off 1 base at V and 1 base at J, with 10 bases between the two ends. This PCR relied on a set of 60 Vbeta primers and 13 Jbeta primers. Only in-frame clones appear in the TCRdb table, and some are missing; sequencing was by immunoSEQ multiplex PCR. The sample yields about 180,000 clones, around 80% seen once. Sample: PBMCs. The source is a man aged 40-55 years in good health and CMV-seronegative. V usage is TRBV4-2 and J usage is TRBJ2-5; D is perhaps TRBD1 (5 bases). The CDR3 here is CASSQGAGLQETQYF. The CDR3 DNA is TGTGCCAGCAGCCAAGGAGCAGGGCTCCAAGAGACCCAGTACTTC.